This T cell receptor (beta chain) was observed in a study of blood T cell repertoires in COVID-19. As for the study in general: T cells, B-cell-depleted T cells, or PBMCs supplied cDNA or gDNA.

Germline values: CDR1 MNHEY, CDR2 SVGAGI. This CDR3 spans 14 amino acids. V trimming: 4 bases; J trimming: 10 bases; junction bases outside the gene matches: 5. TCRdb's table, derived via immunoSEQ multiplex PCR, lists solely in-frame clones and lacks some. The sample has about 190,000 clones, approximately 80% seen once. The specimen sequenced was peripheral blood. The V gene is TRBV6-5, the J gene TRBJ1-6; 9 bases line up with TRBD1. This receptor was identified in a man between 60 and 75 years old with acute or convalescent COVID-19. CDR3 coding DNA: TGTGCCAGCAGTTCGGGACAGGGCAGATCACCCCTCCACTTT. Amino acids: CASSSGQGRSPLHF.